This TCR beta chain was retrieved from a study of cytomegalovirus exposure and HLA in healthy donors. Study-wide points: Highly shared sequence variants in one cluster were likely a sequencing artifact. It was reported that the classifier diagnosed cytomegalovirus status with high specificity and sensitivity in both the original and validation cohorts. In a later analysis, HLA-associated TCR beta chains were more clonally expanded than equally common others.

PCR amplification relied on 60 Vbeta primers (plus 13 Jbeta primers). Clones were sequenced by immunoSEQ multiplex PCR, and TCRdb holds only the in-frame ones, with some missing. The sample includes 150,000 to 200,000 clones, around 80% of them seen just once. Trimming removed 3 bases at V and 11 bases at J, with 10 bases between. The CDR3 is made up of 11 amino acids. The V gene's germline CDR1 is SNHLY and CDR2 FYNNEI. Points on this clone: What it binds is not known.

This cohort consisted of healthy bone marrow donors. The chain carries TRBV2 and TRBJ1-1; D perhaps matches TRBD1 (5 bases). This receptor was identified in a middle-aged woman in good health and CMV-seronegative. The sequenced material came from PBMCs. CDR3 sequence reads: CASSEDTKAFF. The CDR3 nucleotides are TGTGCCAGCAGTGAGGACACAAAGGCTTTCTTT.